Each of the 5 T cell receptor beta chains below was sequenced from the same sample in a study of patients and donors after allogeneic stem cell transplantation. TCRdb reprocessed the RT-PCR reads with MiXCR, giving one entry per CDR3 protein. Of roughly 880,000 distinct CDR3 sequences detected, around 17% appear once; the ten largest clones hold under 6.5%. Sequencing was performed on blood, either unsorted or a sorted T cell fraction (not recorded which). Every receptor here comes from a human donor who was either an allogeneic HSCT recipient or a stem cell or donor lymphocyte infusion donor (not recorded which). It is not recorded whose cells these are; they may come from a transplant donor.

The rearrangement links TRBV12-3 or TRBV12-4 to TRBJ2-3; 8 bases agree with TRBD2. The J segment lost 1 base and the V segment lost 3 bases, leaving 6 bases of the junction unmatched. The CDR3 extends over 16 amino acids. In DNA form, the CDR3 reads TGTGCCAGCAGTTTCGGGCGGGGGGACCGCACAGATACGCAGTATTTT. Translating gives CASSFGRGDRTDTQYF.

This clonotype was picked up many times. The genes are TRBV12-3 or TRBV12-4 and TRBJ1-1; a possible D gene is TRBD1 (5 bases). V gave up 5 bases and J gave up 0 bases, with 10 bases separating them. The CDR3 loop spans 14 amino acids. CDR3 sequence reads: CASSRRELNTEAFF. CDR3 bases: TGTGCCAGCAGTCGCAGGGAGCTGAACACTGAAGCTTTCTTT.

This clonotype was picked up a small number of times. V and J are TRBV24-1 and TRBJ2-3; 10 bases map to TRBD1. The CDR3 covers 13 residues. After removal of 12 bases from V and 2 bases from J, the junction contained 4 bases not matched to a gene. Germline V gene lookup returns CDR1 KGHDR and CDR2 SFDVKD. The CDR3 region has the DNA TGTGCCGTCGGGACAGGGGTCACAGATACGCAGTATTTT. It codes for CAVGTGVTDTQYF.

V and J are TRBV20-1 and TRBJ2-1; no clear D gene. V dropped 2 bases and J dropped 5 bases, with 7 bases sitting between them. CDR3 length: 12 residues. Germline loops: CDR1 DFQATT, CDR2 SNEGSKA (reference sequence). CDR3 in amino acids: CSARLNHNEQFF. CDR3 nucleotide sequence: TGCAGTGCTAGACTGAACCACAATGAGCAGTTCTTC.

The sample holds a few counts of this clonotype. The chain is built from TRBV28 and TRBJ1-4; no clear D. Trimming stripped 3 bases from V and 8 bases from J, with 13 bases between. Germline lookup yields CDR1 MDHEN and CDR2 SYDVKM. The CDR3 has 14 residues. This CDR3 reads CASSFLETDEKLFF. CDR3 bases: TGTGCCAGCAGTTTTCTGGAAACAGACGAAAAACTGTTTTTT. The variable domain in full, completed from reference TRBV28 and TRBJ1-4, reads DVKVTQSSRYLVKRTGEKVFLECVQDMDHENMFWYRQDPGLGLRLIYFSYDVKMKEKGDIPEGYSVSREKKERFSLILESASTNQTSMYLCASSFLETDEKLFFGSGTQLSVL.